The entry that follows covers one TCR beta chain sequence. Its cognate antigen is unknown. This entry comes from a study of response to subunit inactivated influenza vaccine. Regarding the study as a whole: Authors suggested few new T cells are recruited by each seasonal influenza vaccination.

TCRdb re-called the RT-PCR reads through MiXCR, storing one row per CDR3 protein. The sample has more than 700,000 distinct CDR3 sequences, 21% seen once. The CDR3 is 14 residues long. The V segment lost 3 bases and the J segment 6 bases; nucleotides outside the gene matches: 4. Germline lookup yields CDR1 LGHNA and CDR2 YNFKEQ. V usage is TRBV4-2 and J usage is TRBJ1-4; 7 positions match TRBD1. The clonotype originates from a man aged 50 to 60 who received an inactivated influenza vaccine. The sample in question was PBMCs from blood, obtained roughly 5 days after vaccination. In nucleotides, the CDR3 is TGTGCCAGCAGCCAGACCGGGACAGATGAAAAACTGTTTTTT. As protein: CASSQTGTDEKLFF.